The 30 T cell receptor beta chains below were found in one sample sequenced in a study of T cell repertoires in cytomegalovirus infection. TCRdb recomputed calls from the reads with MiXCR, one row per CDR3 protein. The data contain approximately 500,000 distinct CDR3 sequences, about 15% of them singletons. Sequencing was carried out using CD8+ T cells from PBMCs. All receptors derive from a human donor in good health (CMV status not recorded). Some clones in this sample may be carry-over from other donors' samples.

This clonotype has more than one count but fewer than ten. This rearrangement joins TRBV30 to TRBJ1-5; no reliable D call. Trimming pared 1 base from V and 1 base from J, leaving 5 bases between. From germline, CDR1 is GTSNPN and CDR2 SVGIG (reference sequence). The CDR3 is 13 amino acids. CDR3 sequence reads: CAWSADSNQPQHF. In DNA form, the CDR3 reads TGTGCCTGGAGTGCGGACAGCAATCAGCCCCAGCATTTT.

As concerns this clonotype: Since a much larger clone is just one base distant, this may be a read error. The V and J genes are TRBV12-5 and TRBJ2-1; 9 bases match TRBD1. Trimming removed 5 bases from V and 8 bases from J; junction bases left unmatched: 10. The CDR3 has 15 amino acids. Germline-derived CDR1 and CDR2 are LGHNT and FRNRAP. CDR3 sequence reads: CASGLTGTGRYEQFF. The DNA for the CDR3 is TGTGCTAGTGGTCTCACCGGGACAGGGAGGTATGAGCAGTTCTTC. The full variable domain, with the rest looked up from reference TRBV12-5 and TRBJ2-1, is DARVTQTPRHKVTEMGQEVTMRCQPILGHNTVFWYRQTMMQGLELLAYFRNRAPLDDSGMPKDRFSAEMPDATLATLKIQPSEPRDSAVYFCASGLTGTGRYEQFFGPGTRLTVL.

This clonotype occurred many times. The V call is TRBV7-8, the J call TRBJ2-7, with 10 bases identical to TRBD2. Germline V gene sequence: CDR1 SGHVS, CDR2 FQNEAQ. V lost 5 bases to trimming and J lost 4 bases; unmatched junction nucleotides: 5. The CDR3 contains 14 residues. The CDR3 spells CASSQGLASYEQYF. The CDR3 nucleotides read TGTGCCAGCAGCCAGGGACTAGCGAGTTACGAGCAGTACTTC.

This clonotype came up many times. The V call is TRBV19, the J call TRBJ1-1; D is ambiguous. The CDR3 covers 14 residues. Deletions cut 1 base from V and 0 bases from J, with 6 bases between. Germline V CDR1 and CDR2: LNHDA, SQIVND (reference sequence). This chain's CDR3 is CASSIGLMNTEAFF. DNA for the CDR3: TGTGCCAGTAGTATAGGTCTTATGAACACTGAAGCTTTCTTT.

The chain carries TRBV6-6 and TRBJ2-3; TRBD2 matches 9 bases. Germline V CDR1 and CDR2: MNHNY, SVGAGI (reference sequence). The CDR3 has 19 amino acids. J was trimmed by 2 bases and V by 3 bases; bases with no gene match: 15. CDR3 protein: CASSYEIRERGAYTDTQYF. CDR3 nucleotide sequence: TGTGCCAGCAGTTATGAAATTAGAGAGCGGGGGGCCTACACAGATACGCAGTATTTT.

A note on this clonotype: Just one base apart from a much larger clone, this may be a read error. The V call is TRBV7-9, the J call TRBJ2-1, with 13 bases that match TRBD2. Germline V lookup: CDR1 SEHNR, CDR2 FQNEAQ (reference sequence). The CDR3 spans 18 residues. In nucleotides, the CDR3 is TGTGCCAGCAGCCTAACTAGCGGGGGGGCGCGCTCCTACAATGTGCAGTTCTTC. It codes for CASSLTSGGARSYNVQFF.

The CDR3 region has the DNA TGCGCCAGCAGCCCTCTCGGTGGCTACGAGCAGTACTTC. It yields the protein CASSPLGGYEQYF. The chain carries TRBV4-3 and TRBJ2-7; D uncertain. The germline gives CDR1 LGHNA, CDR2 YSLEER. V lost 4 bases and J 3 bases, leaving 10 bases between the germline ends. The CDR3 consists of 13 residues.

This clonotype was picked up one time. A much larger clone is a single base away; this may be a read error. The V call is TRBV5-4, the J call TRBJ2-1; 9 bases agree with TRBD2. Near its end, the DNA agrees better with TRBJ2-7, so the J call may be wrong. Germline CDR1 reads SGHNT; CDR2 reads YYREEE (reference sequence). This CDR3 comprises 13 residues. The CDR3 region is CASSLSLAGEQYF. In DNA, the CDR3 is TGTGCCAGCAGCTTGTCGCTAGCGGGAGAGCAGTACTTC.

In its sample, this clonotype was seen many times. This chain links TRBV11-2 with TRBJ1-3; TRBD1 is a possible D gene (5 bases). With 0 bases removed from V and 3 bases from J, the gap between germline ends came to 15 bases. The germline gives CDR1 SGHAT, CDR2 FQNNGV. This CDR3 is built from 17 residues. In DNA form, the CDR3 reads TGTGCCAGCAGCTTAGATCTCCCCAGGGTGGATGGAAACACCATATATTTT. This sequence encodes CASSLDLPRVDGNTIYF.

This clonotype occurred many times. This chain links TRBV12-3 or TRBV12-4 with TRBJ1-1, with D uncertain. This CDR3 has 14 amino acids. V lost 3 bases, J lost 3 bases, and 11 bases lay in between. CDR3 residues: CASSFGGDDTEAFF. In DNA, the CDR3 is TGTGCCAGCAGTTTTGGAGGAGATGACACTGAAGCTTTCTTT.

The table lists this clonotype with a few counts. The chain couples TRBV4-2 to TRBJ2-3, with 11 bases lining up with TRBD2. Trimming at V came to 3 bases and at J to 7 bases, leaving 6 bases not matched to a gene. Germline V gives CDR1 LGHNA, CDR2 YNFKEQ. The CDR3 length is 15 residues. The chain's CDR3 is CASSHLAGGLNTQYF. CDR3 in DNA: TGTGCCAGCAGCCATCTAGCGGGAGGCCTAAATACGCAGTATTTT.

At least ten counts were recorded for this clonotype. The chain carries TRBV10-3 and TRBJ2-5; D gene ambiguous. Germline V lookup: CDR1 ENHRY, CDR2 SYGVKD. The CDR3 extends over 13 amino acids. V lost 8 bases and J 1 base, leaving 11 bases between the germline ends. The CDR3 sequence: CAIRKESQETQYF. The DNA of the CDR3 is TGTGCCATCCGGAAGGAGAGCCAAGAGACCCAGTACTTC.

This clonotype showed up just a few times. The gene calls are TRBV2 and TRBJ1-1; a possible D gene is TRBD1 (5 bases). The CDR3 length is 13 residues. The ends were cut back, 5 bases at V and 1 base at J, with 8 bases in the middle. Germline CDR1 SNHLY, CDR2 FYNNEI. The CDR3 is CASSHRTNTEAFF. For the CDR3, the DNA is TGTGCCAGCAGTCACAGGACGAACACTGAAGCTTTCTTT.

There are many counts of this clonotype. V and J are TRBV27 and TRBJ1-2; D possibly corresponds to TRBD1 (5 bases). The CDR3 loop spans 14 amino acids. Germline V CDR1 and CDR2: MNHEY, SMNVEV (reference sequence). Trimming removed 5 bases from V and 4 bases from J, with 14 bases in between. Written as DNA, the CDR3 is TGTGCCAGCAGTCCGAAGGGCGGGGGCTATGGCTACACCTTC. This encodes CASSPKGGGYGYTF.

The rearrangement joins TRBV5-4 to TRBJ1-2; a possible D gene is TRBD1 (5 bases). Trimming pared 4 bases from V and 4 bases from J, leaving 14 bases between. The CDR3 is 14 residues long. CDR1 is SGHNT, CDR2 YYREEE, per germline (reference sequence). In nucleotides, the CDR3 is TGTGCCAGCAGCGGGGATGACAGAACCTATGGCTACACCTTC. Translated, it gives CASSGDDRTYGYTF.

This clonotype was detected ten times or more. The chain couples TRBV28 to TRBJ2-1; D unclear. CDR1 MDHEN and CDR2 SYDVKM come from the germline V gene. Trimming cost V 1 base and J 10 bases, with 11 bases left between them. The CDR3 has 13 residues. This CDR3 reads CASSLYETGEQFF. The DNA for the CDR3 is TGTGCCAGCAGTTTATACGAAACTGGAGAGCAGTTCTTC.

This clonotype was seen only a few times. V is TRBV9 and J is TRBJ1-2; D not certain. V lost 8 bases and J lost 1, with 6 bases in between. Germline V lookup: CDR1 SGDLS, CDR2 YYNGEE. This CDR3 contains 11 residues. The chain's CDR3 is CASQDNYGYTF. The CDR3, as DNA: TGTGCCAGTCAGGATAACTATGGCTACACCTTC.

This clonotype has ten or more counts. The CDR3 reads CASSLSHRSGQPQHF. The CDR3 DNA is TGTGCCAGCAGTTTATCCCACAGGTCGGGTCAGCCCCAGCATTTT. The chain couples TRBV27 to TRBJ1-5; possibly TRBD1 for D (5 bases). The germline V gene has CDR1 MNHEY and CDR2 SMNVEV (reference sequence). This CDR3 spans 15 amino acids. The V gene lost 0 bases and the J gene lost 6 bases, with 12 bases spanning the gap.

This clonotype has ten or more counts. A junction end diverges from the germline sequence, so it may reflect a read error. The V gene is TRBV28, the J gene TRBJ1-1, with a possible D match to TRBD1 (5 bases). In germline, CDR1 is MDHEN, CDR2 SYDVKM. CDR3 length: 13 residues. In nucleotides, the CDR3 is TGTGCCAGCAGCTTGGGGTATCGGACACACCAGTCTTTT. This codes for CASSLGYRTHQSF.

A note on this clonotype: A clone one base away is much larger, so this may be a read error. In this CDR3 the conserved last residue, phenylalanine or tryptophan, is missing, so a read error is likely. V gene TRBV4-1 combines with J gene TRBJ1-2, with 7 bases matching TRBD1. V was clipped by 2 bases and J by 2 bases; unmatched bases: 8. This CDR3 spans 16 amino acids. Germline V lookup: CDR1 MGHRA, CDR2 YSYEKL. CDR3 nucleotides: TGCGCCAGCAGCCAAAGCGCGGACAGGCTAAACTATGGCTACACCTTA. Its protein is CASSQSADRLNYGYTL.

This clonotype occurred many times. The V and J genes are TRBV7-9 and TRBJ1-5; D gene ambiguous. Trimming removed 5 bases at V and 2 bases at J, with 10 bases between. Germline V lookup: CDR1 SEHNR, CDR2 FQNEAQ (reference sequence). The CDR3 covers 14 residues. CDR3 protein: CASSPGVRNQPQHF. CDR3 nucleotide sequence: TGTGCCAGCAGCCCCGGAGTTCGCAATCAGCCCCAGCATTTT.

This clonotype was observed a handful of times. The rearrangement joins TRBV7-9 to TRBJ2-2, with D perhaps TRBD1 (5 bases). Between the trimmed V and J ends, which lost 2 bases and 7 bases, there was a span of 17 bases. This CDR3 contains 16 residues. Germline values: CDR1 SEHNR, CDR2 FQNEAQ (reference sequence). In nucleotides, the CDR3 is TGTGCCAGCAGCTTAATCGAAGGGGTTCTCGACGGGGAGCTGTTTTTT. This encodes CASSLIEGVLDGELFF.

To note about this clonotype: This is likely a read error, given that the CDR3 carries no conserved phenylalanine or tryptophan at its end. The V gene is TRBV7-9, the J gene TRBJ1-2; D is possibly TRBD1 (5 bases). The CDR3 is 18 amino acids. The germline V and J ends were trimmed by 5 bases and 5 bases, with 27 bases remaining between them. Germline V gene sequence: CDR1 SEHNR, CDR2 FQNEAQ (reference sequence). CDR3 nucleotide sequence: TGTGCCAGCAGCCCCCGAGAGGGACGGAGGGGCGCCAGGTATGGCTACACCTTA. It specifies CASSPREGRRGARYGYTL.

This clonotype was observed at least ten times. The chain couples TRBV6-6 to TRBJ2-1, with 8 bases lining up with TRBD2. The V and J ends lost 0 bases and 6 bases, in that order; junction bases with no gene match: 4. This CDR3 is 15 amino acids long. Germline assignment: CDR1 MNHNY and CDR2 SVGAGI (reference sequence). This CDR3 is CASSYSDGRANEQFF. CDR3 sequence (DNA): TGTGCCAGCAGTTACTCTGACGGGAGGGCCAATGAGCAGTTCTTC.

This chain joins TRBV28 and TRBJ1-1, with D perhaps matching TRBD1 (5 bases). This CDR3 contains 15 residues. The V and J ends lost 4 bases and 1 base respectively, with 13 bases between them. Looked up from germline, CDR1 is MDHEN and CDR2 is SYDVKM. The CDR3 DNA reads TGTGCCAGCAGTTCCCCCTCTACAGGGAACACTGAAGCTTTCTTT. Translating it yields CASSSPSTGNTEAFF.

The chain recombines TRBV7-9 with TRBJ2-7, with D uncertain. Germline V gives CDR1 SEHNR, CDR2 FQNEAQ (reference sequence). The CDR3 totals 16 residues. Trimming stripped 5 bases from V and 0 bases from J, with 17 bases between. This CDR3 reads CASSPAVVRDSYEQYF. The CDR3 DNA is TGTGCCAGCAGCCCCGCCGTTGTTAGAGACTCCTACGAGCAGTACTTC.

V usage is TRBV28 and J usage is TRBJ2-3; unclear D gene. CDR3 length equals 14 residues. V gave up 4 bases and J gave up 1 base, with 9 bases separating them. Germline values: CDR1 MDHEN, CDR2 SYDVKM. This CDR3 reads CASSWQRRTDTQYF. The CDR3 coding sequence is TGTGCCAGCAGTTGGCAGCGCCGCACAGATACGCAGTATTTT.

In this sample, this clonotype turned up a few times. The CDR3 sequence: CASSFPAGGRTDTQYF. The CDR3 nucleotides are TGTGCCAGCAGTTTCCCAGCGGGAGGAAGGACAGATACGCAGTATTTT. The gene calls are TRBV28 and TRBJ2-3; 9 bases align to TRBD2. V dropped 3 bases and J dropped 3; count of bases not matched to a gene: 7. The CDR3 totals 16 residues. Germline assignment: CDR1 MDHEN and CDR2 SYDVKM.

Concerning this clonotype itself: A much more abundant neighbour one base away suggests this may be a read error. This is likely a read error, given that the CDR3 carries no conserved phenylalanine or tryptophan at its end. The chain combines TRBV7-9 with TRBJ2-1; D gene uncertain. The length of the CDR3 is 17 residues. The germline CDR1 and CDR2 sequences are SEHNR and FQNEAQ (reference sequence). V dropped 5 bases and J dropped 0 bases, with 17 bases sitting between them. CDR3 in amino acids: CASSDTLRWDSYNEQFL. Written as DNA, the CDR3 is TGTGCCAGCAGCGATACTCTTAGGTGGGACTCCTACAATGAGCAGTTCTTA.

The chain joins TRBV15 to TRBJ1-5; D remains ambiguous. The CDR3 is made up of 9 amino acids. Trimming shortened V by 11 bases and J by 7 bases, and 6 bases separated the two germline ends. Germline V lookup: CDR1 LNHNV, CDR2 YYDKDF (reference sequence). This CDR3 is CAVGQPQHF. In DNA, the CDR3 is TGTGCCGTTGGACAGCCCCAGCATTTT.